Described below is a single T cell receptor (beta chain) sequence and its context. Its antigen is as yet unknown. The read ends 3 residues early relative to the CDR3; the germline J gene fills the gap. This sample stems from a study of Tregs in tolerant kidney transplant recipients. Generated by immunoSEQ multiplex PCR, the TCRdb table keeps only in-frame clones and is missing some. The sample has 30,000 to 35,000 clones. From germline, CDR1 is SGHVS and CDR2 FNYEAQ. CDR3 length: 14 amino acids. Deletions cut 5 bases from V and 4 bases from J, with 12 bases between. Notes on the study in general: In tolerant patients, donor-specific Tregs outgrew total Tregs, suggesting antigen-driven expansion. The small number of patients limits these findings pending further validation.

The material sequenced was CD8+ T cells from blood, taken before the transplant. The clonotype originates from a human donor who received a combined kidney and bone marrow transplant. This chain joins TRBV7-6 and TRBJ2-1, with D unresolved. The CDR3 spells CASSPSTLYNEQFF. Incomplete CDR3 DNA: TGTGCCAGCAGCCCTTCGACACTTTACAATGAG.